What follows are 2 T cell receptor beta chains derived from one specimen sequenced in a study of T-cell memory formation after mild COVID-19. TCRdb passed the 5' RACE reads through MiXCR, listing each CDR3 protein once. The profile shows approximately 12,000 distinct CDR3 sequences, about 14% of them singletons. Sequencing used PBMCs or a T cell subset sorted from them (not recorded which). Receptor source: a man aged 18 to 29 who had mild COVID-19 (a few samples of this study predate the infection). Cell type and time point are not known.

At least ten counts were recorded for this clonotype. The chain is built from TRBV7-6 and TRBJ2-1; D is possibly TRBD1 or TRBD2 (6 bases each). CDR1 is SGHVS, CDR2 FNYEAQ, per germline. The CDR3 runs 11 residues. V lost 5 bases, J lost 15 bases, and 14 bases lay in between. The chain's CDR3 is CASSRRGLPFF. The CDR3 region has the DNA TGTGCCAGCAGCCGACGGGGGCTTCCGTTCTTC.

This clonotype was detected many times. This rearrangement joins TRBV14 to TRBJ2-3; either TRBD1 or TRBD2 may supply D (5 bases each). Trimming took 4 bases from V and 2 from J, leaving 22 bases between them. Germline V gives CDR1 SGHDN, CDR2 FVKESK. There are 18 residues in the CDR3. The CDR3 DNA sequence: TGTGCCAGCAGCCGAAACCTTCCGGGACGCTGGGACACAGATACGCAGTATTTT. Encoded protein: CASSRNLPGRWDTDTQYF.